This section outlines one TCR beta chain sequence together with its context. The data originate from a study of blood T cell repertoires in COVID-19. About the study: Acute and convalescent COVID-19 specimens originated in the United States, Italy and Spain.

In the original analysis: Amplification with reference gene primers provided the estimates of nucleated cell counts. The repertoire was sequenced with immunoSEQ multiplex PCR; TCRdb's copy has only in-frame clones and lacks some. D and trimming come from the DNA, and the V and J calls and clone size come from that table. Here the sample spans fewer than 650,000 clones, around 90% being singletons. The CDR3 loop spans 15 amino acids. Germline V CDR1 and CDR2: SGHNT, YYREEE (reference sequence). Trimming removed 2 bases from V and 5 bases from J, with 14 bases in between. The chain employs TRBV5-4 and TRBJ1-5; tentatively, D is TRBD1 (5 bases). The sample taken for sequencing was peripheral blood. The sequence was collected from a woman between 45 and 65 years old with COVID-19, enrolled during active disease. The CDR3 protein is CASSFDRASHQPQHF. For the CDR3, the DNA is TGTGCCAGCAGCTTCGACAGAGCTAGTCATCAGCCCCAGCATTTT.